This entry lists 8 T cell receptor beta chains sequenced from one sample in a study of blood T cell repertoires in COVID-19. Some clones are missing from TCRdb's copy, which holds only in-frame ones; the method was immunoSEQ multiplex PCR. The repertoire holds about 410,000 clones, with 70% to 90% as singletons. The specimen sequenced was peripheral blood. The source is a woman aged 40 to 50 with COVID-19, enrolled during active disease.

The V gene is TRBV19, the J gene TRBJ1-5; D might be TRBD1 (5 bases). Germline CDR1 LNHDA, CDR2 SQIVND (reference sequence). The CDR3 consists of 14 residues. V was pared by 6 bases and J by 2 bases, with 11 bases between. DNA for the CDR3: TGTGCCAGTAGGCCAGGGTTGGGCAATCAGCCCCAGCATTTT. It yields the protein CASRPGLGNQPQHF.

The chain links TRBV28 to TRBJ1-2; D is perhaps TRBD1 (6 bases). The CDR3 is 18 residues long. Germline assignment: CDR1 MDHEN and CDR2 SYDVKM. V lost 1 base, J lost 8 bases, and 26 bases lay in between. For the CDR3, the DNA is TGTGCCAGCAGTTTATCGAGTGGGTGGCGGCCCGCCCAGGGGGGCTACACCTTC. Its translation is CASSLSSGWRPAQGGYTF.

The genes are TRBV19 and TRBJ1-2; D remains unclear. CDR3 size: 14 residues. Germline assignment: CDR1 LNHDA and CDR2 SQIVND (reference sequence). Trimming stripped 5 bases from V and 5 bases from J, with 15 bases between. CDR3 DNA: TGTGCCAGTAGTCCTACCGTAGCCAGTTATGGCTACACCTTC. Protein sequence: CASSPTVASYGYTF.

The chain couples TRBV5-8 to TRBJ1-1; D is uncertain. V was pared by 4 bases and J by 0 bases, with 13 bases between. CDR3 size: 15 residues. Germline V gene data show CDR1 as SGHTS and CDR2 as YDEGEE. For the CDR3, the DNA is TGTGCCAGCAGCACGGAGGGTCCCATGAACACTGAAGCTTTCTTT. Its protein is CASSTEGPMNTEAFF.

V is TRBV29-1 and J is TRBJ1-1, with 8 positions matching TRBD1. Germline V lookup: CDR1 SQVTM, CDR2 ANQGSEA. The CDR3 runs 14 residues. V was pared by 2 bases and J by 1 base, with 3 bases of the junction left unmatched. The CDR3 loop is CSVELGQANTEAFF. CDR3 bases: TGCAGCGTTGAACTGGGACAGGCGAACACTGAAGCTTTCTTT.

This clone showed up just once. J is TRBJ1-5 and V is TRBV5-5; no firm D call. V was cut by 2 bases and J by 1 base, with 10 bases left in between. Germline V CDR1 and CDR2: SGHKS, YYEKEE (reference sequence). This CDR3 is 15 amino acids long. The chain's CDR3 is CASSLTPPSNQPQHF. CDR3 DNA sequence: TGTGCCAGCAGCTTAACTCCCCCGAGCAATCAGCCCCAGCATTTT.

The chain uses TRBV6-5 and TRBJ1-1, with a tentative D call TRBD1 (5 bases). The CDR3 has 13 amino acids. The V end lost 6 bases, the J end lost 8 bases, and 16 bases lay between the germline ends. CDR1 and CDR2 (germline): MNHEY, SVGAGI. The CDR3 DNA reads as TGTGCCAGCAGCCCCACAGGATACGTCGAAGCTTTCTTT. It specifies CASSPTGYVEAFF.

The chain combines TRBV23-1 with TRBJ1-6; perhaps TRBD1 as D (6 bases). TRBV23-1 is identified as an open reading frame with a role that is uncertain. Trimming cost V 0 bases and J 1 base, with 19 bases left between them. The CDR3 is made up of 20 amino acids. The CDR3 coding sequence is TGCGCCAGCAGTCAATCGGGTATGGGGGGGCGCAGGTCCTATAATTCACCCCTCCACTTT. This codes for CASSQSGMGGRRSYNSPLHF.